This TCR beta chain emerged from a study of OX40 agonist ivuxolimab in advanced cancers. Looking at the study overall: Every 2 weeks, patients got intravenous ivuxolimab at one of six dose levels (0.01-10 mg/kg).

Generated by immunoSEQ multiplex PCR, the TCRdb table keeps only in-frame clones and is missing some. The sample has over 65,000 clones, 86% seen once; the top ten hold roughly 1.9%. The study, taken as a whole, reports: On average, CD8+ T cells showed a greater number of expanded clones than CD4+.

The germline V gene has CDR1 SNHLY and CDR2 FYNNEI. The V and J ends lost 7 bases and 5 bases respectively, with 14 bases between them. There are 13 residues in the CDR3. Researchers took blood at baseline, on cycle 4 day 1, and on cycle 7 day 1. Details on this clone: Its antigen is as yet unknown.

The sample consisted of CD4+ or CD8+ T cells sorted from blood, taken in a trial of the OX40 agonist ivuxolimab. This TCR was recovered from an adult with an advanced solid tumor such as melanoma, head and neck, liver or kidney cancer. V usage is TRBV2 and J usage is TRBJ1-1; possible D gene TRBD1, 5 bases. CDR3 sequence reads: CASTSDQGTEAFF. In nucleotides, the CDR3 is TGTGCCAGCACCTCAGATCAGGGTACTGAAGCTTTCTTT.